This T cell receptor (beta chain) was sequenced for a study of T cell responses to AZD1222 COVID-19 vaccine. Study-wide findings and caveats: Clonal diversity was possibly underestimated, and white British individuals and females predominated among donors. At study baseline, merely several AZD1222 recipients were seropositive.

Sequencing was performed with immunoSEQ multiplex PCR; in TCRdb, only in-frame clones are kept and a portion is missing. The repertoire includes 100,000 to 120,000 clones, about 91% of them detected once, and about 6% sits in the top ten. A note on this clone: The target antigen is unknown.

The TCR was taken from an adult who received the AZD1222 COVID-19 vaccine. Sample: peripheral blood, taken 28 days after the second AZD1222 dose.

CDR3: CASSFARDTEAFF. Written as DNA, the CDR3 is TGTGCCAGCAGTTTCGCACGGGACACTGAAGCTTTCTTT. This chain links TRBV27 with TRBJ1-1; no firm D call. The CDR3 is made up of 13 amino acids. V lost 3 bases and J 3 bases, leaving 8 bases between the germline ends. CDR1 is MNHEY and CDR2 is SMNVEV in the germline V gene (reference sequence).